These T cell receptor beta chains were read from a single sample in a study of identical twins. A single record per CDR3 protein comes from TCRdb applying MiXCR to the 5' RACE reads. The profile covers hundreds of thousands of distinct CDR3 sequences, with around 12% appearing a single time and roughly 1.6% taken by the ten largest. The same specimen was also included in a second study, on yellow fever vaccine responses in identical twins.

Source material: PBMCs. Every receptor here comes from a woman aged 18 to 35 in good health. Both conserved end residues are part of each CDR3. D genes are given only for firm matches. Clone size, where shown, is once, few, many, or a class for clones that have expanded.

J gene,D gene,clone size,V gene,CDR3 DNA,CDR3 protein
TRBJ1-5,TRBD1,few,TRBV20-1,TGCAGTGGTGGACCTTCTCGACAGGGGGCAAATCAGCCCCAGCATTTT,CSGGPSRQGANQPQHF
TRBJ2-1,NA,few,TRBV5-1,TGCGCCAGCAGCTTGGTGAGCATTAATGAGCAGTTCTTC,CASSLVSINEQFF
TRBJ1-1,TRBD1,few,TRBV4-2,TGTGCCAGCAGCAAATCGGACAGGGGCGAAGCTTTCTTT,CASSKSDRGEAFF
TRBJ2-4,TRBD2,NA,TRBV15,TGTGCCACCAGCAGAGAGTCGGCAGGGAGGGACATTCAGTACTTC,CATSRESAGRDIQYF
TRBJ1-4,TRBD1,NA,TRBV6-1,TGTGCCAGCAGTACCGGACAGGGGGTTAGAATTAATGAAAAACTGTTTTTT,CASSTGQGVRINEKLFF
TRBJ2-1,NA,NA,TRBV3-1,TGTGCCAGCAGCCAAGCGGGACCAAAAAACAATGAGCAGTTCTTC,CASSQAGPKNNEQFF
TRBJ2-5,TRBD2,NA,TRBV28,TGTGCCAGCAGTTCCGCGGGAGGAGCGGGCGGGGAGACCCAGTACTTC,CASSSAGGAGGETQYF
TRBJ1-5,NA,NA,TRBV6-2/TRBV6-3,TGTGCCACGACGGGGGCAACTCAGCCCCAGCATTTT,CATTGATQPQHF
TRBJ2-1,TRBD1,NA,TRBV28,TGTGCCAGCAGTACCGGGACAGGGGTCCCTACCCCCTACAATGAGCAGTTCTTC,CASSTGTGVPTPYNEQFF
TRBJ2-1,TRBD2,few,TRBV10-2,TGCGCCAGCAGAGGAGAACTAGCGGGAGTGGGACCCAATGAGCAGTTCTTC,CASRGELAGVGPNEQFF
TRBJ2-7,TRBD2,NA,TRBV12-3/TRBV12-4,TGTGCCAGCAGTTTTTCCGGCGGGAGCCGTTTGTACGAGCAGTACTTC,CASSFSGGSRLYEQYF
TRBJ2-3,NA,few,TRBV9,TGTGCCAGCAGCCCAGGCGGGTTCGGGGGGCCCACAGATACGCAGTATTTT,CASSPGGFGGPTDTQYF
TRBJ1-1,NA,many,TRBV4-1,TGCGCCAGCAGCCCCTTTGGGCCAAAGATGAACACTGAAGCTTTCTTT,CASSPFGPKMNTEAFF
TRBJ2-3,TRBD2,NA,TRBV12-3/TRBV12-4,TGTGCCAGCGGAGACACCGGTGGGACTAGCGTAAGGCGTAGCACAGATACGCAGTATTTT,CASGDTGGTSVRRSTDTQYF
TRBJ2-3,NA,NA,TRBV4-1,TGCGCCAGCAGCCAAGATGTAGGAGCAGATACGCAGTATTTT,CASSQDVGADTQYF
TRBJ2-5,TRBD1,few,TRBV10-3,TGTGCCACCAGAGCCCCGGACAGGGAAGTACCGGTCTTC,CATRAPDREVPVF
TRBJ2-3,TRBD2,few,TRBV7-2,TGTGCCAGCAGCAGAGTAGCGGGGGGGTTCACAGATACGCAGTATTTT,CASSRVAGGFTDTQYF
TRBJ2-3,NA,few,TRBV24-1,TGTGCCACCAGTGGGGACCACACAGATACGCAGTATTTT,CATSGDHTDTQYF
TRBJ2-1,NA,many,TRBV7-8,TGTGCCAGCAGCTTAGTGTTAAACACGGGCAATGAGCAGTTCTTC,CASSLVLNTGNEQFF
TRBJ2-3,TRBD2,few,TRBV3-1,TGTGCCAGCTCCCTAGCGGGGATCAGCACAGATACGCAGTATTTT,CASSLAGISTDTQYF
TRBJ2-2,NA,NA,TRBV20-1,TGCTGTGCTAGAGATCTCAGGGGGGGTTGGACCGGGGAGCTGTTTTTT,CCARDLRGGWTGELFF
TRBJ2-4,NA,many,TRBV12-3/TRBV12-4,TGTGCCAGCAGTTTTGGGGACGAGGACATTCAGTACTTC,CASSFGDEDIQYF
TRBJ1-2,NA,NA,TRBV7-4,TGTGCCAGCAGCTTAGACAGGCGTCCAATCTATGGCTACACCTTC,CASSLDRRPIYGYTF
TRBJ2-2,TRBD1,few,TRBV19,TGTGCCAGTAGGAGACAGGGGGCCGGGGAGCTGTTTTTT,CASRRQGAGELFF
TRBJ2-1,TRBD1,few,TRBV11-2,TGTGCCAGCAGCTTAGTAGGGACAGGCAAATACAATGAGCAGTTCTTC,CASSLVGTGKYNEQFF
TRBJ2-3,NA,NA,TRBV27,TGTGCCAGCAGTTTGGTGAGCGGACCCACAGATACGCAGTATTTT,CASSLVSGPTDTQYF
TRBJ2-7,NA,few,TRBV7-2,TGTGCCAGCAGCTTATGGGCCCACTACGAGCAGTACTTC,CASSLWAHYEQYF
TRBJ2-1,TRBD2,NA,TRBV6-2/TRBV6-3,TGTGCCAGCAGTTATCCGGGGACAGGGTACTCCCGACTAGCGGGAAACAATGAGCAGTTCTTC,CASSYPGTGYSRLAGNNEQFF
TRBJ2-2,TRBD2,NA,TRBV3-1,TGTGCCAGCAAGCCTAGCGGGGGGTACCGATTCGGGGAGCTGTTTTTT,CASKPSGGYRFGELFF
TRBJ1-2,TRBD1,many,TRBV5-1,TGCGCCAGCAGCTTGAACTGGGGGACAGGATTGTATGGCTACACCTTC,CASSLNWGTGLYGYTF
TRBJ2-2,NA,NA,TRBV7-9,TGTGCCAGCAGCTTATCTGCCCGCACCGGGGAGCTGTTTTTT,CASSLSARTGELFF
TRBJ1-5,TRBD1,few,TRBV14,TGTGCCAGCATAAGCCAGCGGACAGGGGTTCATCAGCCCCAGCATTTT,CASISQRTGVHQPQHF
TRBJ1-2,TRBD1,few,TRBV11-2,TGTGCCAGCAGCCCAGAGCAGGCAGGGGGAGGCTACACCTTC,CASSPEQAGGGYTF
TRBJ2-5,TRBD2,few,TRBV3-1,TGTGCCAGCAGCCAAGAGTATCCCGGACTAGCGGGAGAGAGGCAAGAGACCCAGTACTTC,CASSQEYPGLAGERQETQYF
TRBJ2-6,NA,few,TRBV27,TGTGCCAGCAGTTTGGGCGGGTGGTCTGGGGCCAACGTCCTGACTTTC,CASSLGGWSGANVLTF
TRBJ1-6,TRBD1,few,TRBV20-1,TGCAGTGCTAGAGATCGAGGGGTCAGGGGGGCGCGATCACCCCTCCACTTT,CSARDRGVRGARSPLHF
TRBJ2-1,TRBD2,NA,TRBV19,TGTGCCAGTAGCCCTAGCGGGGGGGGTATCGAGCAGTTCTTC,CASSPSGGGIEQFF
TRBJ2-1,TRBD2,few,TRBV18,TGTGCCAGCTCACCCCGAGGGGTAGCGGGAGGAAATGAGCAGTTCTTC,CASSPRGVAGGNEQFF
TRBJ2-3,NA,NA,TRBV9,TGTGCCAGCAGCCCACTGATGGATACGCAGTATTTT,CASSPLMDTQYF
TRBJ1-5,NA,few,TRBV20-1,TGCAGTGCTAGAGACCTTCAAGGGGCGACTAATCAGCCCCAGCATTTT,CSARDLQGATNQPQHF
TRBJ2-3,NA,few,TRBV12-3/TRBV12-4,TGTGCCAGCAGTCCCCCGATCGGAACTAGCACAGATACGCAGTATTTT,CASSPPIGTSTDTQYF
TRBJ1-2,TRBD1,NA,TRBV28,TGTGCCAGCACTATTTCAGGGGGCGCGGGCTACACCTTC,CASTISGGAGYTF
TRBJ2-1,NA,few,TRBV28,TGTGCCAGCAGTTTGGGAAGGGATCGGGCCGATGAGCAGTTCTTC,CASSLGRDRADEQFF
TRBJ2-7,TRBD1,few,TRBV7-9,TGTGCCAGCAGCTCACGCGGGACAGGGCATCTCGAGCAGTACTTC,CASSSRGTGHLEQYF
TRBJ1-1,NA,few,TRBV12-5,TGTGCTAGTGTCTCAGGTTCTAACACTGAAGCTTTCTTT,CASVSGSNTEAFF